This TCR beta chain was obtained from a study of blood T cell repertoires in COVID-19. At the level of the study: Samples representing acute and convalescent COVID-19 were sourced from the United States, Italy and Spain.

The method was immunoSEQ multiplex PCR; TCRdb's version includes in-frame clones alone and lacks a portion of them. Of about 310,000 clones in the sample, around 86% were seen once. The CDR3 loop spans 18 amino acids. V was clipped by 0 bases and J by 4 bases, with 18 bases between them. Germline CDR1 is LGHNA and CDR2 is YSLEER. The rearrangement links TRBV4-3 to TRBJ2-2, with D possibly being TRBD2 (6 bases). The sequencing sample was made of peripheral blood. This TCR was sampled from a middle-aged man with active or convalescent COVID-19. The CDR3 sequence is CASSQEGGPNEGTGELFF. In nucleotides, the CDR3 is TGCGCCAGCAGCCAAGAAGGAGGGCCGAATGAGGGCACCGGGGAGCTGTTTTTT.